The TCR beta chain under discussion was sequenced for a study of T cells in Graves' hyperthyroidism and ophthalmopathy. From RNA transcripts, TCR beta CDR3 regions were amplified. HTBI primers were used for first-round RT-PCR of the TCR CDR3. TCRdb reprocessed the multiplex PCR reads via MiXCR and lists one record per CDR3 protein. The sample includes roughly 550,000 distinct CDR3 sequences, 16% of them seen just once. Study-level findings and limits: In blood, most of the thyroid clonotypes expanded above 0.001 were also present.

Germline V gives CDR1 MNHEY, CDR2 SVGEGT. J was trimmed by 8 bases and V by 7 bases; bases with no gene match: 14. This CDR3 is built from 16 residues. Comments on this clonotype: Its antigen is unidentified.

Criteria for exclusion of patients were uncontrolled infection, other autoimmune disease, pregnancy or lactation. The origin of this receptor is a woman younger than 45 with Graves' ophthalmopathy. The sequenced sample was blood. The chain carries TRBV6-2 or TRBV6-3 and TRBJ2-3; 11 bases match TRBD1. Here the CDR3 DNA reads TGTGCCAGCAATCCCAGTGGGACAGGGGGTCGGAGTACGCAGTATTTT. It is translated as CASNPSGTGGRSTQYF.